Following are 13 T cell receptor beta chains from one sample sequenced in a study of CXCR3-negative and CXCR3-positive naive CD8 T cells. Via 5' RACE with UMI labels, TRB cDNA libraries were prepared. TCRdb re-called the 5' RACE reads; every CDR3 protein appears as one record, without DNA. This specimen shows some 56,000 distinct CDR3 sequences; the ten leading clones hold around a fifth. Sequencing used memory CD8+ T cells from blood. All receptors derive from a human donor in good health. Some clones in this sample may be carry-over from other donors' samples.

The gene calls are TRBV5-1 and TRBJ2-7. This CDR3 has 12 amino acids. From germline, CDR1 is SGHRS and CDR2 YFSETQ. CDR3 residues: CSSALKPYEQYF.

This chain links TRBV29-1 with TRBJ1-1. This CDR3 comprises 14 residues. Germline CDR1 reads SQVTM; CDR2 reads ANQGSEA. CDR3 amino acids: CSVSTTGPGTEAFF.

This chain links TRBV28 with TRBJ2-7. Germline lookup yields CDR1 MDHEN and CDR2 SYDVKM. This CDR3 contains 12 residues. CDR3 amino acids: CASSLGHNEQYF.

The chain couples TRBV5-6 to TRBJ2-3. The CDR3 has 12 amino acids. In germline, CDR1 is SGHDT, CDR2 YYEEEE. This CDR3 is CASSTSTDTQYF.

The chain couples TRBV15 to TRBJ2-7; TCRdb names TRBD2, which stays unverified in the absence of DNA. The germline V gene encodes CDR1 LNHNV and CDR2 YYDKDF (reference sequence). The length of the CDR3 is 16 residues. The CDR3 loop is CATSTRDSPNSYEQYF. The full variable domain, completed using reference TRBV15 and TRBJ2-7, is DAMVIQNPRYQVTQFGKPVTLSCSQTLNHNVMYWYQQKSSQAPKLLFHYYDKDFNNEADTPDNFQSRRPNTSFCFLDIRSPGLGDTAMYLCATSTRDSPNSYEQYFGPGTRLTVT.

The chain is built from TRBV29-1 and TRBJ2-3; the D call of TRBD2 rests on TCRdb alone, since no DNA is present to check it. The germline V gene encodes CDR1 SQVTM and CDR2 ANQGSEA. The CDR3 is made up of 14 amino acids. This CDR3 is CSVESALRLDTQYF.

The chain carries TRBV29-1 and TRBJ2-2. This CDR3 has 12 residues. Germline CDR1 SQVTM, CDR2 ANQGSEA. This chain's CDR3 is CSVSSNTGELFF.

Measured by frequency, this clonotype is medium-sized (0.01 to 0.1%). The J gene is TRBJ2-5, the V gene TRBV15; TCRdb designates TRBD1, a call that cannot be tested without DNA. CDR1 and CDR2 from the germline V gene are LNHNV and YYDKDF (reference sequence). This CDR3 contains 13 residues. The CDR3 here is CATSGQPQETQYF.

This chain connects TRBV7-6 to TRBJ1-1. Germline values: CDR1 SGHVS, CDR2 FNYEAQ. CDR3 length: 15 residues. The CDR3 loop is CASSLASNMNTEAFF.

This chain links TRBV6-5 with TRBJ2-2; no DNA is available, so the TRBD2 call from TCRdb remains unchecked. CDR1 and CDR2 from the germline V gene are MNHEY and SVGAGI. The CDR3 length is 15 residues. The CDR3 region is CASTPAEGVGGELFF.

This sequence joins TRBV7-6 and TRBJ2-5; there is no DNA to check the TCRdb D call of TRBD1. Germline V lookup: CDR1 SGHVS, CDR2 FNYEAQ. CDR3 length equals 15 residues. CDR3 region: CASSPNPFPQETQYF. The variable domain in full, completed from reference TRBV7-6 and TRBJ2-5, reads GAGVSQSPRYKVTKRGQDVALRCDPISGHVSLYWYRQALGQGPEFLTYFNYEAQQDKSGLPNDRFSAERPEGSISTLTIQRTEQRDSAMYRCASSPNPFPQETQYFGPGTRLLVL.

This rearrangement joins TRBV12-3 or TRBV12-4 to TRBJ1-5; TCRdb designates TRBD1, a call that cannot be tested without DNA. The CDR3 totals 16 residues. This CDR3 reads CASSLFDRGSNQPQHF.

The chain recombines TRBV23-1 with TRBJ2-2; TCRdb returns TRBD1, unconfirmable since there is no DNA. TRBV23-1 is identified as an open reading frame with a role that is uncertain. The CDR3 is 16 residues long. CDR3: CASSQPGQGGSGELFF.